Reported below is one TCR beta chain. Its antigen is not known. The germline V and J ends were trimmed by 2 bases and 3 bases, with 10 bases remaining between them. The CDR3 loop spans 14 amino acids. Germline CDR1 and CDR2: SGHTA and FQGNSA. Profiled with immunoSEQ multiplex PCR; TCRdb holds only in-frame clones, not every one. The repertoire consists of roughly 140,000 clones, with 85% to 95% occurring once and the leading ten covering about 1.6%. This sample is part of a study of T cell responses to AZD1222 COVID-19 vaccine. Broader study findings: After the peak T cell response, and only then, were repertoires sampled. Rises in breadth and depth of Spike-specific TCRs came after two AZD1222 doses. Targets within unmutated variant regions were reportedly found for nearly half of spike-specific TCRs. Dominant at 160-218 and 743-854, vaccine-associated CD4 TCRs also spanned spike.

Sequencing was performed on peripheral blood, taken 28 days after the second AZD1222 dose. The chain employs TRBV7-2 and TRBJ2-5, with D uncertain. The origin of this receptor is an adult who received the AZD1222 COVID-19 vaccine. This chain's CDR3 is CASSLLYEKETQYF. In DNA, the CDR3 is TGTGCCAGCAGCTTATTGTACGAGAAAGAGACCCAGTACTTC.